These 24 T cell receptor beta chains were sequenced from one sample in a study of T cells in women clearing cervical HPV infection. Clones were sequenced by immunoSEQ multiplex PCR, and TCRdb holds only the in-frame ones, with some missing. Its clone listing holds about 41,000 clones. Sequenced input: blood buffy coat. All receptors come from a woman aged 18 to 75 with a cervical HPV16 infection that either progressed to CIN3+ or cleared (not recorded which).

Comments on this clone: The read gets to within 3 residues of the CDR3 end, and the germline J gene fills in the rest. The chain links TRBV18 to TRBJ2-7; tentatively, D is TRBD1 (5 bases). CDR3 length equals 13 residues. Trimming pared 2 bases from V and 6 bases from J, leaving 11 bases between. Per germline, CDR1 KGHSH and CDR2 LQKENI. The sequenced CDR3 bases are TGTGCCAGCTCACCATTCGACAGTCGCGAG. Protein product: CASSPFDSRE. The entire CDR3 protein is CASSPFDSREQYF.

For this clone: The read ends 3 residues shy of where the CDR3 ends; the end is completed using the germline J gene. The rearrangement uses TRBV19 and TRBJ1-1; D unclear. CDR3 length equals 16 residues. Germline-derived CDR1 and CDR2 are LNHDA and SQIVND (reference sequence). The V gene lost 6 bases and the J gene lost 2 bases, with 19 bases spanning the gap. The CDR3 reads CASRGAGEQINTEAFF. The covered CDR3 bases are TGTGCCAGTAGGGGTGCGGGTGAACAGATCAACACTGAA. Using reference TRBV19 and TRBJ1-1 for the parts outside the CDR3, the full variable domain is DGGITQSPKYLFRKEGQNVTLSCEQNLNHDAMYWYRQDPGQGLRLIYYSQIVNDFQKGDIAEGYSVSREKKESFPLTVTSAQKNPTAFYLCASRGAGEQINTEAFFGQGTRLTVV.

As to this clone: The read ends 3 residues before the CDR3 terminus; that terminus is restored from the germline J gene. The chain combines TRBV6-2 or TRBV6-3 with TRBJ1-5; 9 bases match TRBD1. V shed 4 bases and J 2 bases; nucleotides not matched to a gene: 0. Per the germline V gene, CDR1 is MNHEY and CDR2 is SVGEGT. This CDR3 contains 14 residues. The DNA read from the CDR3 is TGTGCCAGCAGTTGGACAGGGGGCAATCAGCCC. Protein sequence: CASSWTGGNQP. The CDR3, in full, reads CASSWTGGNQPQHF.

A remark on this clone: Read data end 3 residues before the CDR3 end; the end is taken from the germline J gene. The chain joins TRBV19 to TRBJ1-5, with 7 nucleotides matching TRBD1. The CDR3 spans 19 residues. V shed 4 bases and J 1 base; nucleotides not matched to a gene: 16. The germline CDR1 and CDR2 sequences are LNHDA and SQIVND (reference sequence). CDR3 loop: CASSTKVRTGPLSNQPQHF. The sequenced part of the CDR3 DNA is TGTGCCAGTAGTACAAAAGTCCGGACAGGCCCCTTGAGCAATCAGCCC.

The CDR3 loop is CASSDDFSSYNEQFF. The CDR3 bases that were read are TGTGCCAGCAGTGATGACTTCTCCTCCTACAATGAG. The gene calls are TRBV6-1 and TRBJ2-1, with unresolved D. The sequenced fragment ends 3 residues before the CDR3 boundary, so the rest is inferred from the germline J gene. The ends were cut back, 3 bases at V and 0 bases at J, with 9 bases in the middle. This CDR3 is built from 15 residues. CDR1 is MNHNS, CDR2 SASEGT, per germline.

A note on this clone: The missing CDR3 end, 3 residues past where the read stops, is filled in from the germline J gene. The genes are TRBV20-1 and TRBJ1-1; TRBD1 matches at 11 bases. CDR3 length equals 16 residues. V lost 5 bases, J lost 4 bases, and 12 bases stayed unmatched. The V gene's germline CDR1 is DFQATT and CDR2 SNEGSKA (reference sequence). CDR3 DNA, as far as it was read: TGCAGTGCTGATGGACAGGGGGCAAGAGAAGGCACTGAA. It specifies CSADGQGAREGTE. The full-length CDR3 reads as CSADGQGAREGTEAFF.

In the case of this clone: The read gets to within 3 residues of the CDR3 end, and the germline J gene fills in the rest. V usage is TRBV11-2 and J usage is TRBJ1-2; unclear D gene. The V and J ends lost 3 bases and 2 bases respectively, with 7 bases between them. Germline V gives CDR1 SGHAT, CDR2 FQNNGV. The CDR3 is 13 residues long. The part of the CDR3 DNA that was read is TGTGCCAGCAGCTTTGGCGGGAACTATGGC. As protein: CASSFGGNYG. The CDR3, in full, reads CASSFGGNYGYTF.

Concerning this clone itself: The read ends 3 residues early relative to the CDR3; the germline J gene fills the gap. The J gene is TRBJ1-6, the V gene TRBV20-1; 9 bases are a match to TRBD1. Germline V lookup: CDR1 DFQATT, CDR2 SNEGSKA (reference sequence). The CDR3 contains 15 residues. Unmatched junction bases numbered 5, after V lost 2 bases and J lost 6 bases. CDR3 in amino acids: CSARIGTGTNSPLHF. CDR3 bases read: TGCAGTGCTAGAATCGGGACAGGGACTAATTCACCC.

A note on this clone: The read gets to within 3 residues of the CDR3 end, and the germline J gene fills in the rest. The chain couples TRBV7-9 to TRBJ1-4; TRBD1 matches 11 bases. J lost 2 bases, V lost 5 bases, and 1 base had no gene match. CDR3 length: 15 residues. Germline-derived CDR1 and CDR2 are SEHNR and FQNEAQ (reference sequence). CDR3: CASSRDRGTNEKLFF. CDR3 bases read: TGTGCCAGCAGCCGGGACAGGGGGACTAATGAAAAA.

A note on this clone: Sequencing ends 3 residues short of the CDR3 end; the germline J gene provides the rest. The same CDR3 arises from other DNA sequences in this sample as well. The rearrangement joins TRBV7-6 to TRBJ1-1, with TRBD1 as a possible D gene (6 bases). The length of the CDR3 is 14 residues. Deletions cut 1 base from V and 2 bases from J, with 8 bases between. The germline V gene has CDR1 SGHVS and CDR2 FNYEAQ. Incomplete CDR3 DNA: TGTGCCAGCAGCTTAGGGGACACCAACACTGAA. Amino acids: CASSLGDTNTE. Given in full, the CDR3 is CASSLGDTNTEAFF.

Details on this clone: The junction shows a germline mismatch at one end, possibly a read error. The read comes to an end 3 residues before the CDR3 does, leaving the germline J gene to fill in the end. V gene TRBV6-1 combines with J gene TRBJ1-1; a possible D gene is TRBD1 (5 bases). There are 13 residues in the CDR3. From germline, CDR1 is MNHNS and CDR2 SASEGT. The part of the CDR3 DNA that was read is TGTGCCAGCAGTGACCCAGGGAACCCTGAA. Its protein product is CASSDPGNPE. From start to end, the CDR3 is CASSDPGNPEAFF.

With regard to this clone: The read is 3 residues too short to cover the CDR3 end, so that end is filled in from the germline J gene. This rearrangement joins TRBV6-2 or TRBV6-3 to TRBJ2-3; 10 bases map to TRBD1. The CDR3 extends over 12 amino acids. The germline V gene encodes CDR1 MNHEY and CDR2 SVGEGT. The CDR3 DNA, read in part, is TGTGCCAGCATGTGGGACAGGGGAACG. Its protein product is CASMWDRGT. From start to end, the CDR3 is CASMWDRGTQYF.

As regards this clone: The CDR3 is cut off 3 residues early in the read; its end comes from the germline J gene. The rearrangement joins TRBV19 to TRBJ1-5; no clear D gene. Deletions cut 1 base from V and 2 bases from J, with 6 bases between. Germline V gives CDR1 LNHDA, CDR2 SQIVND (reference sequence). CDR3 length: 14 amino acids. The CDR3 sequence is CASSIGLGNQPQHF. The CDR3 bases that were read are TGTGCCAGTAGTATAGGGCTGGGCAATCAGCCC.

About this clone itself: The DNA ends 3 residues before the CDR3 does, and the rest of the CDR3 is filled in from the germline J gene. This chain uses TRBV4-1 with TRBJ2-5; 7 bases map to TRBD1. CDR3 length: 13 amino acids. Germline loops: CDR1 MGHRA, CDR2 YSYEKL. J lost 5 bases, V lost 5 bases, and 5 bases had no gene match. The CDR3: CASSRQGRETQYF. The sequenced CDR3 bases are TGCGCCAGCAGCAGACAGGGTCGGGAGACC.

Remarks on this clone: The CDR3 end is not reached by the read, which stops 3 residues before it; the germline J gene fills it in. The rearrangement uses TRBV20-1 and TRBJ2-1, with 12 nucleotides matching TRBD2. This CDR3 region has 15 residues. Unmatched junction bases numbered 6, after V lost 5 bases and J lost 4 bases. The germline V gene encodes CDR1 DFQATT and CDR2 SNEGSKA (reference sequence). The CDR3: CSAPTTSGGYNEQFF. The CDR3 DNA, read in part, is TGCAGTGCTCCTACAACTAGCGGGGGGTACAATGAG.

The CDR3 loop reads CASTYSGGTQYF. The covered CDR3 bases are TGTGCCAGTACCTACAGCGGGGGTACG. The rearrangement joins TRBV19 to TRBJ2-3, with 8 bases aligning to TRBD2. The read ends 3 residues shy of where the CDR3 ends; the end is completed using the germline J gene. Losses at the gene ends were 7 bases for V and 8 bases for J; bases not matched to a gene: 5. Germline CDR1 and CDR2: LNHDA and SQIVND (reference sequence). The CDR3 consists of 12 residues.

Of note for this clone: The read terminates 3 residues ahead of where the CDR3 ends, so the germline J gene completes it. V is TRBV2 and J is TRBJ2-4; weak D call: TRBD1 (6 bases). CDR1 is SNHLY and CDR2 is FYNNEI in the germline V gene. The V gene lost 7 bases and the J gene lost 2 bases, with 12 bases spanning the gap. This CDR3 contains 14 residues. CDR3: CASKQTGPKNIQYF. The CDR3 DNA, read in part, is TGTGCCAGCAAACAAACAGGGCCCAAAAACATT. The entire variable domain, with the rest obtained from reference TRBV2 and TRBJ2-4, is as follows: EPEVTQTPSHQVTQMGQEVILRCVPISNHLYFYWYRQILGQKVEFLVSFYNNEISEKSEIFDDQFSVERPDGSNFTLKIRSTKLEDSAMYFCASKQTGPKNIQYFGAGTRLSVL.

Worth noting for this clone: With the read ending 3 residues before the CDR3 end, the germline J gene is used to fill in that end. This sequence joins TRBV2 and TRBJ2-7, with a weak D call TRBD2 (6 bases). This CDR3 spans 16 amino acids. CDR1 is SNHLY and CDR2 is FYNNEI in the germline V gene. V gave up 4 bases and J gave up 2 bases, with 18 bases separating them. CDR3 region: CASSATRGTITYEQYF. The sequenced part of the CDR3 DNA is TGTGCCAGCAGTGCCACCCGGGGGACGATCACCTACGAG.

About this clone: The read terminates 3 residues ahead of where the CDR3 ends, so the germline J gene completes it. The chain uses TRBV20-1 and TRBJ2-2; 9 nucleotides agree with TRBD2. The CDR3 contains 14 residues. CDR1 and CDR2 (germline): DFQATT, SNEGSKA (reference sequence). The trim removed 5 bases at V and 2 bases at J, leaving 3 bases unmatched. Incomplete CDR3 DNA: TGCAGTGCTCTCGGGACTAGCAACACCGGGGAG. This translates into CSALGTSNTGE. The entire CDR3 reads CSALGTSNTGELFF.

As concerns this clone: Coverage ceases 3 residues before the CDR3 finishes, and the germline J gene fills in the end. The genes are TRBV7-3 and TRBJ1-6; D might be TRBD1 (5 bases). The germline V and J ends were trimmed by 5 bases and 7 bases, with 9 bases remaining between them. This CDR3 region has 13 residues. Looked up from germline, CDR1 is SGHTA and CDR2 is FQGTGA. The CDR3 is CASSPGVNSPLHF. The DNA read from the CDR3 is TGTGCCAGCAGCCCGGGGGTGAATTCACCC.

A note on this clone: Read coverage stops 3 residues before the CDR3 terminus; the germline J gene supplies the remainder. This chain uses TRBV13 with TRBJ2-2, with 14 positions matching TRBD2. This CDR3 region has 17 residues. The V gene's germline CDR1 is PRHDT and CDR2 FYEKMQ (reference sequence). V was clipped by 6 bases and J by 6 bases; unmatched bases: 9. Incomplete CDR3 DNA: TGTGCCAGCAGTCTCCCAGGACTAGCGGGAGGTTCCGGGGAG. It yields the protein CASSLPGLAGGSGE. The CDR3 in its entirety is CASSLPGLAGGSGELFF.

About this clone itself: The read terminates 3 residues before the CDR3 end, so the remaining end is supplied by the germline J gene. This sequence joins TRBV13 and TRBJ2-1; unclear D gene. With 3 bases removed from V and 7 bases from J, the gap between germline ends came to 4 bases. CDR3 length: 11 residues. The germline V gene encodes CDR1 PRHDT and CDR2 FYEKMQ (reference sequence). The DNA read from the CDR3 is TGTGCCAGCAGCTTCGTAAATGAG. This gives the protein CASSFVNE. The entire CDR3 protein is CASSFVNEQFF. Using reference TRBV13 and TRBJ2-1 for the parts outside the CDR3, the full variable domain is AAGVIQSPRHLIKEKRETATLKCYPIPRHDTVYWYQQGPGQDPQFLISFYEKMQSDKGSIPDRFSAQQFSDYHSELNMSSLELGDSALYFCASSFVNEQFFGPGTRLTVL.

As for this clone: The read gets to within 3 residues of the CDR3 end, and the germline J gene fills in the rest. This chain joins TRBV6-2 or TRBV6-3 and TRBJ2-5; a weak D match, TRBD2 (5 bases). CDR1 MNHEY and CDR2 SVGEGT come from the germline V gene. The CDR3 spans 17 residues. Trimming removed 4 bases from V and 2 bases from J, with 20 bases in between. CDR3 bases read: TGTGCCAGCAGTTCCCTCCGGACTCAACCTCAGCAAGAGACC. Residues: CASSSLRTQPQQET. The complete CDR3 sequence is CASSSLRTQPQQETQYF.

In regard to this clone: The read finishes 3 residues shy of the CDR3 end, and the germline J gene is used to complete it. The chain joins TRBV20-1 to TRBJ2-1; 9 bases match TRBD2. The ends lost 5 bases at V and 6 bases at J; junction bases unmatched: 5. Germline CDR1 is DFQATT and CDR2 is SNEGSKA (reference sequence). The CDR3 consists of 13 residues. The CDR3 loop is CSASPSGTNEQFF. The CDR3 DNA, read in part, is TGCAGTGCTTCTCCTAGCGGGACCAATGAG.